This T cell receptor (beta chain) was found in a study of blood T cell repertoires in COVID-19. For the study at large: The cDNA or gDNA used as material had been derived from T cells, B-cell-depleted T cells, or PBMCs.

In the authors' methods: Amplification of reference gene primers was used by the study to estimate nucleated cell counts. Sequencing used immunoSEQ multiplex PCR; TCRdb keeps in-frame clones, though not all of them. The DNA gave D and trimming, while V, J and clone size come from that table. The sample holds approximately 190,000 clones, 90% seen once. The CDR3 loop spans 16 amino acids. Per the germline V gene, CDR1 is SGHRS and CDR2 is YFSETQ. The V and J ends lost 0 bases and 3 bases, in that order; junction bases with no gene match: 4. The sample comprised peripheral blood. The clonotype comes from a middle-aged man with acute or convalescent COVID-19. The V call is TRBV5-1, the J call TRBJ1-4, with 8 bases matching TRBD1. The CDR3 loop reads CASSLGQGPSNEKLFF. In nucleotides, the CDR3 is TGCGCCAGCAGCTTGGGACAGGGGCCGTCTAATGAAAAACTGTTTTTT.